This TCR beta chain was captured by sequencing in a study of T cell repertoires in cytomegalovirus infection. Study-level background: CMV infection plus the matching HLA type was flagged by public TCR beta signatures.

TCRdb recomputed calls from the reads with MiXCR, one row per CDR3 protein. This table holds 570,000 or so distinct CDR3 sequences, over 35% found once. This clonotype has a handful of counts. Antigen: not known. The study's findings and limits: CMV-specific TCR beta clonotypes restricted by HLA-C were the ones dominating the ex vivo response. CMV carriers with the relevant HLA were identified by cumulative public TCR beta family frequency.

This TCR came from a human donor in good health (CMV status not recorded). Some clones in this sample may be carry-over from other donors' samples. Source: cultured PBMCs, taken from culture after CMV antigen stimulation.

The CDR3 protein is CASSQDSAVQVIEQYF. CDR3 coding DNA: TGTGCCAGCAGCCAAGATTCGGCGGTTCAGGTTATCGAGCAGTACTTC. The chain has TRBV4-2 and TRBJ2-7, with unresolved D. The CDR3 spans 16 residues. The V gene's germline CDR1 is LGHNA and CDR2 YNFKEQ. The V gene lost 0 bases and the J gene lost 6 bases, with 18 bases spanning the gap.